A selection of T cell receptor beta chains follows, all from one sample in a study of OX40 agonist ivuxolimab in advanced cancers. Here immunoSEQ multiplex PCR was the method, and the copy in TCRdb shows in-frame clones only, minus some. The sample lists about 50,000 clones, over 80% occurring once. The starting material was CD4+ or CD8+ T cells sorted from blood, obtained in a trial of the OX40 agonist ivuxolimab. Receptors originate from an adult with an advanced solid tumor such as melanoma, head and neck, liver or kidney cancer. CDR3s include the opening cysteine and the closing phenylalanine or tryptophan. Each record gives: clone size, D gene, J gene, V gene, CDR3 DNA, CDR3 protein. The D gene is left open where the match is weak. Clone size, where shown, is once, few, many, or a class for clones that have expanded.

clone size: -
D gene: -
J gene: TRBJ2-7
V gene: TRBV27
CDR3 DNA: TGTGCCAGCAGTTTTGGCAGGCTGACCTACGAGCAGTACTTC
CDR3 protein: CASSFGRLTYEQYF

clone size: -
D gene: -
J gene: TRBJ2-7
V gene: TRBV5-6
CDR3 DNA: TGTGCCAGCAGCTTGGGGGCCAGGGCCTACGAGCAGTACTTC
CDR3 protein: CASSLGARAYEQYF

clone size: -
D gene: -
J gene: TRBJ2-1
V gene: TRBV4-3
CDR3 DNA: TGCGCCAGCAGCTCCACCGCCGAGTCAAACAATGAGCAGTTCTTC
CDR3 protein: CASSSTAESNNEQFF

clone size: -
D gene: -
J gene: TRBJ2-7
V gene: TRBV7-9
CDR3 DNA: TGTGCCAGCAGCCTGGCCCCAGGGGCCATACCAACTTACGAGCAGTACTTC
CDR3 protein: CASSLAPGAIPTYEQYF

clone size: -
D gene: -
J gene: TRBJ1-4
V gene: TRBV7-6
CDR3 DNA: TGTGCCAGCAGCTTAGCGCAGGGGACTAATGAAAAACTGTTTTTT
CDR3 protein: CASSLAQGTNEKLFF

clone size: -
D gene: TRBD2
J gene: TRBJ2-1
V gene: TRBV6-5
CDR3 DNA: TGTGCCAGCAGTTACTCGCTGGCGGGAGAGGGCAATGAGCAGTTCTTC
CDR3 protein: CASSYSLAGEGNEQFF

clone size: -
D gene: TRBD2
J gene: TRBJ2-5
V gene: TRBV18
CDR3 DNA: TGTGCCAGCTCACCATTACTAGCGGACCCTGGGGAGACCCAGTACTTC
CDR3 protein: CASSPLLADPGETQYF

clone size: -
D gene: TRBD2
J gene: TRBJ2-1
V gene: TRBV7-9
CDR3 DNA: TGTGCCAGCAGTCTTACCGCTAGCGGGATCTACAATGAGCAGTTCTTC
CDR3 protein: CASSLTASGIYNEQFF

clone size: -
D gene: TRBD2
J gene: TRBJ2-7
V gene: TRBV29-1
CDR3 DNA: TGCAGCGTTTCTGTAGCGGGGGAGCAGTACTTC
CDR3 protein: CSVSVAGEQYF

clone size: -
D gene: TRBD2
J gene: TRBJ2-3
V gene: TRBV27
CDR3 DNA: TGTGCCAGCAGTAGGCCGGGACTAGCGGGAGGGGGGACAGATACGCAGTATTTT
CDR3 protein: CASSRPGLAGGGTDTQYF

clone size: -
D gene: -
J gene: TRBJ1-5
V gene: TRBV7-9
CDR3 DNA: TGTGCCAGCGGGCAAAGCGATGATCAGCCCCAGCATTTT
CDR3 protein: CASGQSDDQPQHF

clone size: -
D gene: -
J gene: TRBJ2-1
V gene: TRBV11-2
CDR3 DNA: TGTGCCAGCAGCTTAGAGCCTTCGAGACTGATCTTC
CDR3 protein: CASSLEPSRLIF

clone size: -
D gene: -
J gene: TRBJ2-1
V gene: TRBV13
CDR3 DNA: TGTGCCAGCACCCTAAGCGGGTTCGCCTACAATGAGCAGTTCTTC
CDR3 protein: CASTLSGFAYNEQFF

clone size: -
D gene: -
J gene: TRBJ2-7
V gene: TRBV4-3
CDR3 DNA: TGCGCCAGCAGCCAAGATTTGGACAACTACGAGCAGTACTTC
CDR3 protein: CASSQDLDNYEQYF

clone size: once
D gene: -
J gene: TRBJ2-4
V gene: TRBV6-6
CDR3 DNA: TGTGCCAGCACCAGACTAGAAGGGGCCAAAAACATTCAGTACTTC
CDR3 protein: CASTRLEGAKNIQYF

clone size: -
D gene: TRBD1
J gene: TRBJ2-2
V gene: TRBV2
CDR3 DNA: TGTGCCAGCAGCCGGGAAAGACAGGGGGCAGTGACCGGGGAGCTGTTTTTT
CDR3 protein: CASSRERQGAVTGELFF